The sequence of this T cell receptor beta chain was determined in a study of Graves' ophthalmopathy and Graves' hyperthyroidism. The TCR beta CDR3 regions underwent amplification from RNA transcripts. The first-round RT-PCR employed HTBI primers together with the Qiagen OneStep RT-PCR kit. A multiplex PCR was then performed as the second round. Using its own MiXCR run on the multiplex PCR reads, TCRdb lists one record per CDR3 protein. The sample shows 24,000 or so distinct CDR3 sequences, approximately 48% of them seen only once. Overall study findings and caveats: In blood, most expanded thyroid clonotypes above 0.001 frequency were also detected. Ophthalmopathy progression was predicted with 70.59% sensitivity and approximately 72% specificity.

This clonotype has at least ten counts. The antigen is unknown. Stable hyperthyroid donors showed no ophthalmopathy during 18 months follow-up. As diagnostic evidence, clinical symptoms, serum thyroxine, TRAb, thyroid ultrasound and orbital computed tomography were relied upon. Germline values: CDR1 MNHEY, CDR2 SVGAGI. V was cut by 2 bases and J by 2 bases, with 13 bases left in between. This CDR3 comprises 16 residues. The clonotype was recovered from an adult woman with stable Graves' hyperthyroidism. The rearrangement joins TRBV6-5 to TRBJ2-1; TRBD2 is a possible D gene (5 bases). Sequencing was done on a sample of peripheral blood. Here the CDR3 DNA reads TGTGCCAGCAGTTACGTGAGGGAGCCGGCCTACAATGAGCAGTTCTTC. Translated: CASSYVREPAYNEQFF.